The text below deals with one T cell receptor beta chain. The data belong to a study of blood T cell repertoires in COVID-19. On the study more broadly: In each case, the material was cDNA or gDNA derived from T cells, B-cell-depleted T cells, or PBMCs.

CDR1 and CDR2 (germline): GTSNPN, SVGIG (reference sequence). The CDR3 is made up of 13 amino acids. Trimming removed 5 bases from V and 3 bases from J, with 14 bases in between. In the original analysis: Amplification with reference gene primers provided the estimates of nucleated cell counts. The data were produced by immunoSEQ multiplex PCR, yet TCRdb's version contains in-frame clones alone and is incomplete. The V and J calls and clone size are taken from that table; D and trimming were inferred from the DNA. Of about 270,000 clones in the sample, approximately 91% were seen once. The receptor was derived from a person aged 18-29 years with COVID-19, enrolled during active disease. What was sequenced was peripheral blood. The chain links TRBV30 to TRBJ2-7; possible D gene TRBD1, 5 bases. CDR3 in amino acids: CAWGSGIFYEQYF. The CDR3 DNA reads TGTGCCTGGGGTTCAGGGATCTTCTACGAGCAGTACTTC. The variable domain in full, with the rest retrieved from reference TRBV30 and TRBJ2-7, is SQTIHQWPATLVQPVGSPLSLECTVEGTSNPNLYWYRQAAGRGLQLLFYSVGIGQISSEVPQNLSASRPQDRQFILSSKKLLLSDSGFYLCAWGSGIFYEQYFGPGTRLTVT.